The 14 T cell receptor beta chains below come from one sample, sequenced in a study of blood T cell repertoires in COVID-19. Clones were sequenced by immunoSEQ multiplex PCR, and TCRdb holds only the in-frame ones, with some missing. Among over 250,000 clones listed, around nine tenths were seen once. Specimen: peripheral blood. These receptors originate from a middle-aged woman who had recovered from COVID-19.

The chain uses TRBV27 and TRBJ2-3; maybe TRBD2 (5 bases). The V end lost 5 bases, the J end lost 2 bases, and 11 bases lay between the germline ends. Germline V gene data show CDR1 as MNHEY and CDR2 as SMNVEV (reference sequence). This CDR3 contains 14 residues. CDR3 residues: CASSQTRITDTQYF. CDR3 nucleotide sequence: TGTGCCAGCAGTCAAACTAGGATCACAGATACGCAGTATTTT.

The chain couples TRBV9 to TRBJ1-4; D may be TRBD1 (5 bases). Trimming took 2 bases from V and 8 from J, leaving 13 bases between them. Germline lookup yields CDR1 SGDLS and CDR2 YYNGEE. This CDR3 has 14 residues. The CDR3 loop is CASSVSGRGEKLFF. The CDR3 region has the DNA TGTGCCAGCAGCGTTTCAGGGCGGGGAGAAAAACTGTTTTTT.

The CDR3 loop reads CSVEGDSYEQYF. The CDR3 DNA sequence: TGCAGCGTTGAAGGGGACAGCTACGAGCAGTACTTC. J is TRBJ2-7 and V is TRBV29-1; the match to TRBD1 covers 7 bases. Germline CDR1 is SQVTM and CDR2 is ANQGSEA. The CDR3 spans 12 residues. The V segment lost 1 base and the J segment 3 bases; nucleotides outside the gene matches: 0.

This chain joins TRBV5-6 and TRBJ1-4; 9 bases are shared with TRBD1. The junction had 4 bases not matched to a gene; V was cut back by 0 bases and J by 4 bases. The V gene's germline CDR1 is SGHDT and CDR2 YYEEEE. The CDR3 has 16 amino acids. DNA for the CDR3: TGTGCCAGCAGCTTGGGGACAGGGGCGGGTAATGAAAAACTGTTTTTT. This codes for CASSLGTGAGNEKLFF.

The chain combines TRBV19 with TRBJ1-5, with D tentatively TRBD1 (5 bases). The CDR3 runs to 14 residues. Per germline, CDR1 LNHDA and CDR2 SQIVND (reference sequence). Trimming took 8 bases from V and 2 from J, leaving 13 bases between them. Written as DNA, the CDR3 is TGTGCCAGTTCGGCACTCAGGGGCAATCAGCCCCAGCATTTT. The encoded protein is CASSALRGNQPQHF.

The chain carries TRBV12-3 or TRBV12-4 and TRBJ1-5, with a possible D match to TRBD1 (5 bases). There are 12 residues in the CDR3. The V end lost 4 bases, the J end lost 9 bases, and 10 bases lay between the germline ends. The CDR3 region is CASSYPGLPQHF. In DNA form, the CDR3 reads TGTGCCAGCAGTTACCCAGGGTTGCCCCAGCATTTT.

The V call is TRBV18, the J call TRBJ2-3; 8 bases match TRBD1. Losses at the gene ends were 3 bases for V and 4 bases for J; bases not matched to a gene: 9. The length of the CDR3 is 16 residues. Germline V gene data show CDR1 as KGHSH and CDR2 as LQKENI. DNA of the CDR3: TGTGCCAGCTCACCCCCGGCAGGGGGCGCATCAGATACGCAGTATTTT. Translation gives CASSPPAGGASDTQYF.

The chain joins TRBV29-1 to TRBJ2-2; no reliable D call. This CDR3 region has 12 residues. Looked up from germline, CDR1 is SQVTM and CDR2 is ANQGSEA. Trimming removed 7 bases at V and 6 bases at J, with 12 bases between. CDR3 amino acids: CSGVRAPGELFF. In nucleotides, the CDR3 is TGCAGCGGGGTCAGAGCGCCCGGGGAGCTGTTTTTT.

This clone has just one count. This rearrangement joins TRBV13 to TRBJ2-3, with 13 bases identical to TRBD2. Trimming cost V 0 bases and J 1 base; bases outside gene matches: 16. This CDR3 comprises 22 residues. Per the germline V gene, CDR1 is PRHDT and CDR2 is FYEKMQ (reference sequence). In nucleotides, the CDR3 is TGTGCCAGCAGCTTAGGCAGCCCCGGAATACTAGCGGGAGGGCCCCGCACAGATACGCAGTATTTT. Translating it yields CASSLGSPGILAGGPRTDTQYF.

V is TRBV5-1 and J is TRBJ1-6, with 8 bases identical to TRBD1. Trimming removed 4 bases from V and 9 bases from J; junction bases left unmatched: 9. This CDR3 is built from 15 residues. CDR1 and CDR2 (germline): SGHRS, YFSETQ. Here the CDR3 DNA reads TGCGCCAGCAGCCTCCGGGACAGGTCGGGTTCACCCCTCCACTTT. It is translated as CASSLRDRSGSPLHF.

The gene calls are TRBV24-1 and TRBJ1-2; 7 bases agree with TRBD1. The length of the CDR3 is 14 residues. The germline V gene has CDR1 KGHDR and CDR2 SFDVKD. V was clipped by 7 bases and J by 4 bases; unmatched bases: 8. The CDR3 nucleotides are TGTGCCACCAGCCCCCCGACAGGGAGCTATGGCTACACCTTC. Translation: CATSPPTGSYGYTF.

J is TRBJ2-7 and V is TRBV3-1 (or the pseudogene TRBV3-2); 10 positions match TRBD2. With V trimmed by 5 bases and J by 7 bases, 17 bases remained unmatched. The length of the CDR3 is 17 residues. Germline CDR1 reads LGHDT; CDR2 reads YNNKEL (reference sequence). This CDR3 reads CASSTMTIAGGPGEQYF. The CDR3 DNA follows: TGTGCCAGCAGCACAATGACAATAGCGGGAGGACCGGGAGAGCAGTACTTC.

The V and J genes are TRBV7-2 and TRBJ2-6; 13 positions match TRBD2. This CDR3 is 18 amino acids long. Trimming took 5 bases from V and 1 from J; bases not matched to a gene: 5. Germline CDR1 and CDR2: SGHTA and FQGNSA. In DNA, the CDR3 is TGTGCCAGCAGCCCCGGACTAGCGGGAGTTTCTGGGGCCAACGTCCTGACTTTC. Residues: CASSPGLAGVSGANVLTF.

The chain carries TRBV21-1 and TRBJ2-1; the table's D gene call, TRBD2, was not cross checked with the DNA. TRBV21-1 is a pseudogene locus. This CDR3 spans 13 amino acids. The CDR3 sequence: CASSGGAANEQFF. The CDR3, as DNA: TGTGCCAGCAGCGGGGGGGCAGCAAATGAGCAGTTCTTC.